Listed below are T cell receptor beta chains from one sample, sequenced in a study of T-cell memory formation after mild COVID-19. TCRdb redid the calling of the 5' RACE reads with MiXCR, one entry per CDR3 protein. The sample includes about 440,000 distinct CDR3 sequences, roughly 20% seen only once; the top ten take 8.4%. Input material: PBMCs or a T cell subset sorted from them (not recorded which). The receptors stem from an adult woman who had mild COVID-19 (a few samples of this study predate the infection). Cell type and time point are not known. Each CDR3 is given with its conserved first and last residue. The order of the fields is CDR3 protein, CDR3 DNA, clone size, D gene, CDR3 length, V gene, J gene. The D gene is left open where the match is weak. Size is stated for part of the rows, as once, few or many counts, or as a class when the clone is expanded.

CDR3 protein: CASSLWSTSSYNEQFF; CDR3 DNA: TGTGCCAGCAGTTTGTGGAGTACAAGCTCCTACAATGAGCAGTTCTTC; clone size: few; D gene: .; CDR3 length: 16; V gene: TRBV27; J gene: TRBJ2-1
CDR3 protein: CASSLGTGANTEAFF; CDR3 DNA: TGTGCCAGCAGCTTAGGGACAGGTGCGAACACTGAAGCTTTCTTT; clone size: many; D gene: TRBD1; CDR3 length: 15; V gene: TRBV7-6; J gene: TRBJ1-1
CDR3 protein: CASSQFYEAFF; CDR3 DNA: TGTGCCAGCAGCCAGTTTTATGAAGCTTTCTTT; clone size: many; D gene: .; CDR3 length: 11; V gene: TRBV3-1; J gene: TRBJ1-1
CDR3 protein: CASSEAGAGAEEKLFF; CDR3 DNA: TGTGCCAGCAGTGAAGCCGGGGCCGGGGCTGAAGAAAAACTGTTTTTT; clone size: few; D gene: .; CDR3 length: 16; V gene: TRBV25-1; J gene: TRBJ1-4
CDR3 protein: CASSVAPGGGYEQYF; CDR3 DNA: TGTGCCAGCAGCGTAGCGCCCGGGGGGGGCTACGAGCAGTACTTC; clone size: .; D gene: TRBD2; CDR3 length: 15; V gene: TRBV9; J gene: TRBJ2-7
CDR3 protein: CASSFLGGVGSYEQYF; CDR3 DNA: TGTGCCAGCAGCTTCTTGGGGGGAGTGGGCTCCTACGAGCAGTACTTC; clone size: few; D gene: .; CDR3 length: 16; V gene: TRBV7-9; J gene: TRBJ2-7
CDR3 protein: CASSVGAAEQFF; CDR3 DNA: TGTGCCAGCAGCGTAGGGGCCGCTGAGCAGTTCTTC; clone size: .; D gene: .; CDR3 length: 12; V gene: TRBV9; J gene: TRBJ2-1
CDR3 protein: CASSYSGPSTEAFF; CDR3 DNA: TGTGCCAGCAGTTACAGTGGCCCCTCCACTGAAGCTTTCTTT; clone size: .; D gene: .; CDR3 length: 14; V gene: TRBV11-2; J gene: TRBJ1-1
CDR3 protein: CASKPGQGGSPLHF; CDR3 DNA: TGTGCCAGCAAACCGGGACAGGGGGGTTCACCCCTCCACTTT; clone size: .; D gene: TRBD1; CDR3 length: 14; V gene: TRBV7-9; J gene: TRBJ1-6
CDR3 protein: CSASKASGKETQYF; CDR3 DNA: TGCAGTGCTAGCAAGGCTAGCGGGAAAGAGACCCAGTACTTC; clone size: .; D gene: TRBD2; CDR3 length: 14; V gene: TRBV20-1; J gene: TRBJ2-5
CDR3 protein: CASSQIGSGANVLTF; CDR3 DNA: TGCGCCAGCAGCCAAATAGGGTCTGGGGCCAACGTCCTGACTTTC; clone size: many; D gene: .; CDR3 length: 15; V gene: TRBV4-3; J gene: TRBJ2-6
CDR3 protein: CASSFTGGETQYF; CDR3 DNA: TGTGCCAGCAGTTTCACAGGGGGCGAGACCCAGTACTTC; clone size: .; D gene: TRBD1; CDR3 length: 13; V gene: TRBV5-5; J gene: TRBJ2-5
CDR3 protein: CASSYAPKWNTEAFF; CDR3 DNA: TGTGCCAGCAGTTACGCCCCTAAGTGGAACACTGAAGCTTTCTTT; clone size: .; D gene: .; CDR3 length: 15; V gene: TRBV6-5; J gene: TRBJ1-1
CDR3 protein: CSVETGHPNTEAFF; CDR3 DNA: TGCAGCGTTGAAACGGGACACCCTAACACTGAAGCTTTCTTT; clone size: .; D gene: .; CDR3 length: 14; V gene: TRBV29-1; J gene: TRBJ1-1
CDR3 protein: CSVRGGSRNEQFF; CDR3 DNA: TGCAGCGTAAGGGGGGGCTCTCGGAATGAGCAGTTCTTC; clone size: .; D gene: .; CDR3 length: 13; V gene: TRBV29-1; J gene: TRBJ2-1
CDR3 protein: CASSPSGEFNEQFF; CDR3 DNA: TGTGCCAGCTCACCCAGCGGGGAATTCAATGAGCAGTTCTTC; clone size: .; D gene: TRBD2; CDR3 length: 14; V gene: TRBV18; J gene: TRBJ2-1
CDR3 protein: CASRDSPTNEKLFF; CDR3 DNA: TGTGCCAGCAGAGACTCTCCAACTAATGAAAAACTGTTTTTT; clone size: few; D gene: .; CDR3 length: 14; V gene: TRBV6-5; J gene: TRBJ1-4
CDR3 protein: CASSDIAGGPYEQYF; CDR3 DNA: TGTGCCAGCAGCGATATAGCGGGAGGGCCCTACGAGCAGTACTTC; clone size: few; D gene: TRBD2; CDR3 length: 15; V gene: TRBV7-2; J gene: TRBJ2-7
CDR3 protein: CASSLGASGSEQFF; CDR3 DNA: TGTGCCAGCAGCTTAGGAGCTAGCGGGAGTGAGCAGTTCTTC; clone size: .; D gene: TRBD2; CDR3 length: 14; V gene: TRBV13; J gene: TRBJ2-1
CDR3 protein: CASRGTGHYGYTF; CDR3 DNA: TGTGCCAGCAGGGGGACAGGACACTATGGCTACACCTTC; clone size: once; D gene: TRBD1; CDR3 length: 13; V gene: TRBV6-1; J gene: TRBJ1-2
CDR3 protein: CASSYSTAVIEQYF; CDR3 DNA: TGTGCCAGCAGTTACTCGACGGCCGTCATTGAGCAGTACTTC; clone size: .; D gene: .; CDR3 length: 14; V gene: TRBV6-6; J gene: TRBJ2-7
CDR3 protein: CAIRAGTSVAYEQYF; CDR3 DNA: TGTGCCATCAGGGCCGGGACTAGCGTCGCCTACGAGCAGTACTTC; clone size: .; D gene: TRBD2; CDR3 length: 15; V gene: TRBV10-3; J gene: TRBJ2-7